One TCR beta chain is described in this entry. Read data end 3 residues before the CDR3 end; the end is taken from the germline J gene. These data are taken from a study of T cells in women clearing cervical HPV infection. There are 14 residues in the CDR3. The germline V gene encodes CDR1 LGHNT and CDR2 FRNRAP. The table came from immunoSEQ multiplex PCR; TCRdb's copy has only in-frame clones and leaves some out. The sample holds around 30,000 clones. The sequenced material came from blood buffy coat. The gene calls are TRBV12-5 and TRBJ2-4, with D maybe TRBD1 (5 bases). This clonotype originated in a woman between 18 and 75 years old with a cervical HPV16 infection that either progressed to CIN3+ or cleared (not recorded which). This CDR3 is CASGSDSLPTIQYF. The covered CDR3 bases are TGTGCTAGTGGTTCAGACAGCCTACCTACGATT.